The clone carrying this TCR beta chain was seen a few times. Its specificity is unknown. The data originate from a study of STAT5B mutations in CD4+ large granular lymphocyte leukemia. Study results and caveats: Patient CD4-sorted repertoires looked more clonal than healthy CD4+ repertoires, even without putative leukemic clones. Main leukemic clonotypes were patient-specific, but more than 20% appeared at low frequency elsewhere.

Authors' data handling: The detection floor for productive clonotype frequency was 2.59 x 10-5. Assay: immunoSEQ multiplex PCR; the TCRdb copy retains only in-frame clones and omits some. V, J and clone size derive from that table, while D and trimming were established from the DNA sequence. The sample records roughly 46,000 clones, around 82% being singletons. Sequenced input: CD4+ T cells from blood buffy coats. The clonotype originates from a human donor in good health.

CDR3 DNA sequence: TGTGCCAGCAGTGAACGGTCGAGCTCCTACGAGCAGTACTTC. It is translated as CASSERSSSYEQYF. The rearrangement links TRBV2 to TRBJ2-7; D remains ambiguous. This CDR3 has 14 residues. Germline CDR1 reads SNHLY; CDR2 reads FYNNEI. With 2 bases removed from V and 0 bases from J, the gap between germline ends came to 8 bases. Complete variable domain (other parts from reference TRBV2 and TRBJ2-7): EPEVTQTPSHQVTQMGQEVILRCVPISNHLYFYWYRQILGQKVEFLVSFYNNEISEKSEIFDDQFSVERPDGSNFTLKIRSTKLEDSAMYFCASSERSSSYEQYFGPGTRLTVT.